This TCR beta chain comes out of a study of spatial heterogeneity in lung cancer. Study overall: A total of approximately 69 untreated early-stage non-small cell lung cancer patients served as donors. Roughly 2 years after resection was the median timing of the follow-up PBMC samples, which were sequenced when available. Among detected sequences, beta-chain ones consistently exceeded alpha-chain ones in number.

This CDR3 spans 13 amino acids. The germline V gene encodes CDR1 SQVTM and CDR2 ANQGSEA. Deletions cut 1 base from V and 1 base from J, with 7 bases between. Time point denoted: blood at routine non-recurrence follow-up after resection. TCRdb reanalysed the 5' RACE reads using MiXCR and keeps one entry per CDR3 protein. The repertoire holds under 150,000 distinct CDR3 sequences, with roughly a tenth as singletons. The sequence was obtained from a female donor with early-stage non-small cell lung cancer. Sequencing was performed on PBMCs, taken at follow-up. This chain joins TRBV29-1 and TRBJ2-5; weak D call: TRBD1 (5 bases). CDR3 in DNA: TGCAGCGTTGAAGGTGGGGCCCAAGAGACCCAGTACTTC. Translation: CSVEGGAQETQYF.